This TCR beta chain appears in the sequencing data of a study of blood T cell repertoires in COVID-19. As for the study in general: Donors in the United States, Italy and Spain gave samples during acute or convalescent COVID-19. Sources were T cells, B-cell-depleted T cells, or PBMCs; the material itself was cDNA or gDNA.

As processed by the authors: Amplification of reference gene primers provided the estimated nucleated cell counts. Using immunoSEQ multiplex PCR, the repertoire was profiled, and TCRdb retains in-frame clones only, with some absent. The V and J calls and the clone size are those of that table, but D and trimming were determined from the DNA. The sample records tens of thousands of clones, roughly 85% being singletons. The origin of this receptor is a human donor in a cohort sampled during active COVID-19. Sample: peripheral blood.

CDR3 region: CATSRSEIGLAAGELFF. The DNA of the CDR3 is TGTGCCACCAGCAGGTCCGAAATAGGACTAGCCGCCGGGGAGCTGTTTTTT. The V and J genes are TRBV15 and TRBJ2-2, with TRBD2 matching over 8 bases. The V segment lost 3 bases and the J segment 6 bases; nucleotides outside the gene matches: 12. Germline values: CDR1 LNHNV, CDR2 YYDKDF (reference sequence). CDR3 length equals 17 residues. The variable domain in full, with the rest retrieved from reference TRBV15 and TRBJ2-2, is DAMVIQNPRYQVTQFGKPVTLSCSQTLNHNVMYWYQQKSSQAPKLLFHYYDKDFNNEADTPDNFQSRRPNTSFCFLDIRSPGLGDTAMYLCATSRSEIGLAAGELFFGEGSRLTVL.